The entry below gives a single TCR beta chain sequence along with its context. The data were taken from a study of blood T cell repertoires in COVID-19. Study context: T cells, B-cell-depleted T cells, or PBMCs provided the cDNA or gDNA that served as material.

V shed 1 base and J 7 bases; nucleotides not matched to a gene: 7. CDR1 LNHNV and CDR2 YYDKDF come from the germline V gene (reference sequence). The CDR3 loop spans 14 amino acids. Authors' analysis steps: Amplification of reference gene primers was used by the study to estimate nucleated cell counts. Clones were read by immunoSEQ multiplex PCR, and TCRdb kept only the in-frame ones, dropping some. V, J and clone size were drawn from that table, and D and trimming were deduced from the DNA. The sample comprises around 260,000 clones, roughly 92% of which are singletons, and 2% to 2.5% rests with the top ten.

The clonotype originates from a woman aged 25 to 45 with COVID-19, enrolled during active disease. The rearrangement joins TRBV15 to TRBJ2-7; 7 nucleotides align to TRBD1. Sequencing used peripheral blood. CDR3 sequence: CATSRVTTGTEQYF. The CDR3 region has the DNA TGTGCCACCAGCAGAGTAACGACAGGGACGGAGCAGTACTTC.